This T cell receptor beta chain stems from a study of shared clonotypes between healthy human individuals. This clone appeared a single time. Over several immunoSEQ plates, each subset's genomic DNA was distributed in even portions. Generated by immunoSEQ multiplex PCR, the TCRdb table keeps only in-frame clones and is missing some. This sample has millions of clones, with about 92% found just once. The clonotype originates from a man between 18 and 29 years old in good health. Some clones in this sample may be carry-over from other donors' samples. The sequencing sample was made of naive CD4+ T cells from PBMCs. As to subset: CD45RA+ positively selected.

This chain's CDR3 is CASTVTGVRKNIQYF. The CDR3 bases are TGTGCCAGCACCGTGACAGGGGTTCGTAAAAACATTCAGTACTTC. The chain joins TRBV11-2 to TRBJ2-4; TRBD1 matches at 8 bases. Germline lookup yields CDR1 SGHAT and CDR2 FQNNGV. J was trimmed by 4 bases and V by 7 bases; bases with no gene match: 9. CDR3 length: 15 amino acids.